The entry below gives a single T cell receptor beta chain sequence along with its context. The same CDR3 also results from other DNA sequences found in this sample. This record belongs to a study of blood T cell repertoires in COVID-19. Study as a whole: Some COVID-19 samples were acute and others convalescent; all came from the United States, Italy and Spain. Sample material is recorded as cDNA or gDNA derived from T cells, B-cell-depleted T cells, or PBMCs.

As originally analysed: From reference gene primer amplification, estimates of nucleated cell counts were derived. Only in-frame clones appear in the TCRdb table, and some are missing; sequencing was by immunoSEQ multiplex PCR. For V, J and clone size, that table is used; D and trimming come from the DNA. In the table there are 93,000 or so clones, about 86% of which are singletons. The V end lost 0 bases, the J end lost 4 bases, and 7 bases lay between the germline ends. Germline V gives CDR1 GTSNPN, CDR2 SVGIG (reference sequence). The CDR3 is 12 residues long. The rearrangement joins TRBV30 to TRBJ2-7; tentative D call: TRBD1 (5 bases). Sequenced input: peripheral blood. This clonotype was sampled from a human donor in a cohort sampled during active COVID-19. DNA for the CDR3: TGTGCCTGGAGTGTAACAGGATACGAGCAGTACTTC. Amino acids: CAWSVTGYEQYF.